This T cell receptor (beta chain) is drawn from a study of shared clonotypes between healthy human individuals. Study results and limitations: Limited genetic and exposure-history diversity came from having few donors.

The CDR3 consists of 18 residues. The germline V gene encodes CDR1 SGHDN and CDR2 FVKESK. Unmatched junction bases numbered 8, after V lost 2 bases and J lost 0 bases. As regards this clone: What it recognizes is unknown.

For every subset, genomic DNA was evenly distributed across several immunoSEQ plates. Sequenced by immunoSEQ multiplex PCR; TCRdb stores in-frame clones only, minus some. The repertoire has about half a million clones, over 75% of them found once; the top ten carry approximately 11%. The sequencing input was PBMCs. The chain has TRBV14 and TRBJ2-2; 8 bases are a match to TRBD2. This receptor was obtained from a woman aged 40 to 55 in good health. Some clones in this sample may be carry-over from other donors' samples. For the CDR3, the DNA is TGTGCCAGCAGCCAATGGGCCGGGAGGGCTGCGAACACCGGGGAGCTGTTTTTT. Its protein is CASSQWAGRAANTGELFF.